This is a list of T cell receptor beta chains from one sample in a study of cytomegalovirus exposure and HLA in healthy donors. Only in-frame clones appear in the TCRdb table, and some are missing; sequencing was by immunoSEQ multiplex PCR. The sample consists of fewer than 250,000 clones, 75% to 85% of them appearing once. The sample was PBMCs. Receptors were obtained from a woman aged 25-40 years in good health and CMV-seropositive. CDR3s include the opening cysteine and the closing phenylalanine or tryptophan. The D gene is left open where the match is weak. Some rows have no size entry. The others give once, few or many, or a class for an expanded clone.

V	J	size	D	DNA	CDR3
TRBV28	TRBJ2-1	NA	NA	TGTGCCAGCAGTTTCGGGACACGCTTAAACAATGAGCAGTTCTTC	CASSFGTRLNNEQFF
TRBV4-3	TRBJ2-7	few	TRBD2	TGCGCCAGCAGCCCGGGACTAGCGGGGTTCGGCGAGCAGTACTTC	CASSPGLAGFGEQYF
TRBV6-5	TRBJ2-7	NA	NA	TGTGCCAGCAGTTACTCGAGCACAGGAAGCGAGCAGTACTTC	CASSYSSTGSEQYF
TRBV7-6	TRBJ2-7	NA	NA	TGTGCCAACACGGGCGACAGCCTTTCTTTATCCTACGAGCAGTACTTC	CANTGDSLSLSYEQYF
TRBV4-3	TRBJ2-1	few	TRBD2	TGCGCCAGCAGCCCGTCACTAGCGGGAGGACTGGATGAGCAGTTCTTC	CASSPSLAGGLDEQFF
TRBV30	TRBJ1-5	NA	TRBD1	TGTGCCTGGAGTTCCGGGACAGCGTTCAATCAGCCCCAGCATTTT	CAWSSGTAFNQPQHF
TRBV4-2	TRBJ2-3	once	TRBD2	TGTGCCAGCAGCCGGACTAGCGGGGGGACGTATACGCAGTATTTT	CASSRTSGGTYTQYF
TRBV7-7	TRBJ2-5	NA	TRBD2	TGTGCTAGCAGCTTGTATGCGGGAGGGGGGGAGACCCAGTACTTC	CASSLYAGGGETQYF
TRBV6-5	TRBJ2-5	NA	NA	TGTGCCAGCAGTTACAGGGAGGACGGTCAAGAGACCCAGTACTTC	CASSYREDGQETQYF
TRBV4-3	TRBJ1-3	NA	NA	TGCGCCAGCAGCCAAACAGGGACTGGAAACACCATATATTTT	CASSQTGTGNTIYF
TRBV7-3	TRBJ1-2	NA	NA	TGTGCCAGCAGTTTCAGGTTGGCGCTGGGGCCTGGCTACACCTTC	CASSFRLALGPGYTF
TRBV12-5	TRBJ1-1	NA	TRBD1	TGTGCTAGTGCCTTCGGACAGGGGCCAACGAACACTGAAGCTTTCTTT	CASAFGQGPTNTEAFF
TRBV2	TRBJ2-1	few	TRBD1	TGTGCCAGCAGCACAGGGGGCAATGAGCAGTTCTTC	CASSTGGNEQFF
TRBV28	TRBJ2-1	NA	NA	TGTGCCAGCAGTTTATCTCAGGGGCTAGGCTATGAGCAGTTCTTC	CASSLSQGLGYEQFF
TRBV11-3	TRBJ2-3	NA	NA	TGTGCCACGTCCGGGGGTTTTGGAGATACGCAGTATTTT	CATSGGFGDTQYF
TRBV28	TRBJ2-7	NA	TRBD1	TGTGCCAGCGTATCGTGGACAGGGAACTACGAGCAGTACTTC	CASVSWTGNYEQYF
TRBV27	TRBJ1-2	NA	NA	TGTGCCAGCAGTCCATCCTCAGGGGTAGTCTACGGCTACACCTTC	CASSPSSGVVYGYTF
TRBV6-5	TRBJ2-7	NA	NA	TGTGCCAGCAGTTACAACAGAGAGACCTACGAGCAGTACTTC	CASSYNRETYEQYF
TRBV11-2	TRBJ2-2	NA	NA	TGTGCCAGCATCCCTTTGGCTAGCAGAACCGGGGAGCTGTTTTTT	CASIPLASRTGELFF
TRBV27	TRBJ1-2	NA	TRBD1	TGTGCCAGCAGTTCCGACAGGGGACTCTATGGCTACACCTTC	CASSSDRGLYGYTF
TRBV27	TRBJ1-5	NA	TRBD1	TGTGCCAGCAGTTGGACAGGGAATCAGCCCCAGCATTTT	CASSWTGNQPQHF
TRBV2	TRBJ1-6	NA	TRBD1	TGTGCCAGCAGTCCCGGACAGGGGGGCTCCTATAATTCACCCCTCCACTTT	CASSPGQGGSYNSPLHF
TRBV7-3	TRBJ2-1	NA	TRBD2	TGTGCCAGCAGCTTCACCGCGGGGGGCTACAATGAGCAGTTCTTC	CASSFTAGGYNEQFF
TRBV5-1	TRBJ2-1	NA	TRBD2	TGCGCCAGCAGCATGGGAACTAGCGGGAGCTACAATGAGCAGTTCTTC	CASSMGTSGSYNEQFF
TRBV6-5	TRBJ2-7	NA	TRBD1	TGTGCCAGCAGTTCGGGACAGGGAGGAATCTACGAGCAGTACTTC	CASSSGQGGIYEQYF
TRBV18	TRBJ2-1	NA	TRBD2	TGTGCCAGCTCACCAAAAATGACTAGCGGGAGACCCAACAATGAGCAGTTCTTC	CASSPKMTSGRPNNEQFF
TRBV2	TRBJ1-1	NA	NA	TGTGCCAGCGCCCGGACAGCGAACACTGAAGCTTTCTTT	CASARTANTEAFF
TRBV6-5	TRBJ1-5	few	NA	TGTGCCAGCACTACCCCTGGGGGGGGGCCCCAGCATTTT	CASTTPGGGPQHF
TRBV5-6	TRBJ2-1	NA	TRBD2	TGTGCCAGCAGCTTGGGGTTGGGACTATACAATGAGCAGTTCTTC	CASSLGLGLYNEQFF
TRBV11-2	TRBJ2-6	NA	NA	TGTGCCAGCAGCCCCGGACAGAGAGGGGCCAACGTCCTGACTTTC	CASSPGQRGANVLTF
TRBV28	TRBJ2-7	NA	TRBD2	TGTGCCAGCAGTTTCTTCGGGGGGGGATGGAACGAGCAGTACTTC	CASSFFGGGWNEQYF
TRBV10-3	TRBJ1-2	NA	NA	TGTGCCACCTCAGCCCCGAATGGGGCATTATATGGCTACACCTTC	CATSAPNGALYGYTF
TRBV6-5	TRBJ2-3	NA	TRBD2	TGTGCCAGCAGTTCGCGGGGGGACCCCACAGATACGCAGTATTTT	CASSSRGDPTDTQYF
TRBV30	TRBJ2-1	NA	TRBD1	TGTGCCTGGAGTCCCCCGTGGGGCAGGGGGAATGTGGTTAATGAGCAGTTCTTC	CAWSPPWGRGNVVNEQFF
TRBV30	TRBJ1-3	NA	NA	TGTGCCGGCACCCAGGGGTTTGGAAACACCATATATTTT	CAGTQGFGNTIYF
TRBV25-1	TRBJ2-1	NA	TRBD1	TGTGCCAGCCTGACAGGGTACGAGCAGTTCTTC	CASLTGYEQFF
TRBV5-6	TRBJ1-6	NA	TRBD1	TGTGCCAGCAGCCGACAGGGAGGCAATTCACCCCTCCACTTT	CASSRQGGNSPLHF
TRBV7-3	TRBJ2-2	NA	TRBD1	TGTGCCAGCAGCGTTACAGGGGGAGGGAACACCGGGGAGCTGTTTTTT	CASSVTGGGNTGELFF
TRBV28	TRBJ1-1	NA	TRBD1	TGTGCCAGCAGTTGGGAGGACAGGGCTACTGAAGCTTTCTTT	CASSWEDRATEAFF
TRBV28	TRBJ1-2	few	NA	TGTGCCAGCCACAGGGATAAGTATGGCTACACCTTC	CASHRDKYGYTF
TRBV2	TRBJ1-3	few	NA	TGTGCCAGCAGTGAGGGCCTTTTCGGAGGAAACACCATATATTTT	CASSEGLFGGNTIYF
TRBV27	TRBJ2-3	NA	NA	TGTGCCAGCAGTAGCCTCCCCACAGATACGCAGTATTTT	CASSSLPTDTQYF
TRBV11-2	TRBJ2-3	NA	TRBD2	TGTGCCAGCAGCTTGATCCGCGGGAGAACAGATACGCAGTATTTT	CASSLIRGRTDTQYF
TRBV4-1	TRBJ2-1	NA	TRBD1	TGCGCCAGCAGCCAATTGAAGGGACAGGGCGGCAATGAGCAGTTCTTC	CASSQLKGQGGNEQFF